Listed here is a single T cell receptor beta chain. The target antigen is unknown. The record originates from a study of cytomegalovirus exposure and HLA in healthy donors. Overall study results and limits: There were some public TCRs occurring in many donors, but most TCR sequences were rare.

PCR was performed using 60 Vbeta and 13 Jbeta primers. Sequenced by immunoSEQ multiplex PCR; TCRdb stores in-frame clones only, minus some. This sample has about 100,000 clones; about 68% occur once, and the top ten carry around 14%. V lost 2 bases to trimming and J lost 8 bases, with 18 bases between them. Germline CDR1 is MNHEY and CDR2 is SVGAGI. The CDR3 sequence is 16 residues long. J is TRBJ1-4 and V is TRBV6-5; D is undetermined. This TCR was sampled from a male donor in good health and CMV-seropositive. The material sequenced was PBMCs. The CDR3 bases are TGTGCCAGCAGTTACGGCTACAGAGCTACTAGGGAAAAACTGTTTTTT. It specifies CASSYGYRATREKLFF.